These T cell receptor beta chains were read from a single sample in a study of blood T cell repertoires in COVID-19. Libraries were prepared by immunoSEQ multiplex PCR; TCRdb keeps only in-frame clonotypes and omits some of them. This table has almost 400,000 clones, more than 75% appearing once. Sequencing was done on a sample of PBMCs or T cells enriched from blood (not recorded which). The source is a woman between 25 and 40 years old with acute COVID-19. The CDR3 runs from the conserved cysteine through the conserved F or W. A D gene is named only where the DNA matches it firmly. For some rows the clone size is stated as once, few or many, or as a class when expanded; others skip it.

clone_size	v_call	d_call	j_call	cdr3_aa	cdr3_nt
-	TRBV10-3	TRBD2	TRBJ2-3	CAISGGTTDTQYF	TGTGCCATCAGCGGGGGGACCACAGATACGCAGTATTTT
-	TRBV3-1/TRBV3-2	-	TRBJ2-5	CASSHIPDYQETQYF	TGTGCCAGCAGCCATATCCCGGACTACCAAGAGACCCAGTACTTC
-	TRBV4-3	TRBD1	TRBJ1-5	CASSSGQGNNQPQHF	TGCGCCAGCAGCTCGGGACAGGGCAACAATCAGCCCCAGCATTTT
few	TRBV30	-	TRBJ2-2	CAWRKGAGELFF	TGTGCCTGGAGGAAAGGGGCCGGGGAGCTGTTTTTT
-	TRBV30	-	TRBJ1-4	CAWSTEAISAGEKLFF	TGTGCCTGGAGTACCGAAGCTATATCGGCAGGTGAAAAACTGTTTTTT
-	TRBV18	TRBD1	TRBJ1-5	CASSPQGGYSNQPQHF	TGTGCCAGCTCACCCCAGGGGGGTTATAGCAATCAGCCCCAGCATTTT
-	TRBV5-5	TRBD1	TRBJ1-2	CASSAPGQGHGYTF	TGTGCCAGCAGCGCACCGGGACAGGGTCACGGCTACACCTTC
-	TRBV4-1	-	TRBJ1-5	CASSQGGFSGTKGNQPQHF	TGCGCCAGCAGCCAAGGAGGCTTTTCGGGGACAAAAGGGAATCAGCCCCAGCATTTT
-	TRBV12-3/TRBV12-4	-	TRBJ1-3	CASSFYGGTDF	TGTGCCAGCAGTTTTTACGGGGGAACAGATTTT
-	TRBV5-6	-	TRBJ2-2	CASSFYGDRPQGGELFF	TGTGCCAGCAGCTTTTACGGCGACAGACCCCAGGGCGGGGAGCTGTTTTTT
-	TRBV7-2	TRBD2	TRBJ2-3	CASSFPSGGSDFTDTQYF	TGTGCCAGCAGCTTCCCTAGCGGGGGGTCGGACTTTACAGATACGCAGTATTTT
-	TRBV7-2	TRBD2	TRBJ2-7	CASSLARFSGGWYEQYF	TGTGCCAGCAGCTTAGCGAGATTTAGCGGGGGCTGGTACGAGCAGTACTTC
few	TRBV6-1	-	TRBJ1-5	CASSELGAEPQHF	TGTGCCAGCAGTGAGCTGGGGGCAGAGCCCCAGCATTTT
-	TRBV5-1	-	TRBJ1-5	CASSSGVLDQPQHF	TGCGCCAGCAGCTCCGGGGTACTGGATCAGCCCCAGCATTTT
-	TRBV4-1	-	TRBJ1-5	CASSQDLGGARQPQHF	TGCGCCAGCAGCCAAGATCTTGGTGGGGCACGCCAGCCCCAGCATTTT
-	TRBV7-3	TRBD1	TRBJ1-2	CASSLKQGPNYGYTF	TGTGCCAGCAGCTTAAAACAGGGGCCTAACTATGGCTACACCTTC
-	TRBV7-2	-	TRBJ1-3	CASSPAGNTIYF	TGTGCCAGCAGCCCTGCTGGAAACACCATATATTTT
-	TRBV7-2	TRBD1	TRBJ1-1	CASSLGWDRDKWAFF	TGTGCCAGCAGCTTAGGCTGGGACAGGGACAAGTGGGCTTTCTTT
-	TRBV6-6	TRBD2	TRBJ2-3	CASSLVGPGVSGGAPTDTQYF	TGTGCCAGCAGTCTCGTGGGCCCGGGGGTTAGCGGGGGGGCCCCCACAGATACGCAGTATTTT
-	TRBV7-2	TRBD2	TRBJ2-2	CASSGRLAGVPRELFF	TGTGCCAGCAGCGGGAGACTAGCGGGGGTTCCCCGGGAGCTGTTTTTT
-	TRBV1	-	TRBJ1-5	CTSSQFAGGHQPQHF	TGCACCAGCAGCCAGTTTGCGGGGGGCCATCAGCCCCAGCATTTT
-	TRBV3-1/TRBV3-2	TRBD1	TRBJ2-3	CASSPGWTGGTDTQYF	TGTGCCAGCAGCCCGGGCTGGACAGGGGGCACAGATACGCAGTATTTT
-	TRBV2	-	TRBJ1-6	CASSGTHGNSPLHF	TGTGCCAGCAGTGGGACTCATGGTAATTCACCCCTCCACTTT
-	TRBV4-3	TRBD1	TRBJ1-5	CASSQDRGPHSNQPQHF	TGCGCCAGCAGCCAAGACAGGGGGCCCCATAGCAATCAGCCCCAGCATTTT
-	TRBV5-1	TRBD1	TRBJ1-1	CASSKRQGDTEAFF	TGCGCCAGCAGCAAAAGACAGGGCGACACTGAAGCTTTCTTT
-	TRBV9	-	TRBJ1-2	CASSVGAGDYGYTF	TGTGCCAGCAGCGTAGGTGCAGGGGACTATGGCTACACCTTC
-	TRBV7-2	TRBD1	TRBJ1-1	CASSQRTGNTEAFF	TGTGCCAGCAGCCAGAGGACAGGGAACACTGAAGCTTTCTTT
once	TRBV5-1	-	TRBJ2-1	CASSPGQGGLNEQFF	TGCGCCAGCAGTCCAGGACAGGGAGGGCTCAATGAGCAGTTCTTC
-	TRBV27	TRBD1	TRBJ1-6	CASSLDQTGAYNSPLHF	TGTGCCAGCAGTTTGGACCAGACAGGGGCCTATAATTCACCCCTCCACTTT
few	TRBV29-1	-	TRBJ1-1	CSVGGGHLNTEAFF	TGCAGCGTGGGGGGGGGACACCTGAACACTGAAGCTTTCTTT
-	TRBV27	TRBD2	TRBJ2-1	CASSLTGGPGEQFF	TGTGCCAGCAGTTTAACGGGGGGGCCTGGGGAGCAGTTCTTC
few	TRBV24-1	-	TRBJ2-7	CATSDGQSYEQYF	TGTGCCACCAGCGACGGACAGTCCTACGAGCAGTACTTC
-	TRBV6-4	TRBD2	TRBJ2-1	CASSDSIAGGPDEQFF	TGTGCCAGCAGTGACTCAATAGCGGGGGGGCCTGATGAGCAGTTCTTC
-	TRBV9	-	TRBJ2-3	CASSPVGVGSNTQYF	TGTGCCAGCAGCCCAGTAGGGGTTGGCAGTAATACGCAGTATTTT
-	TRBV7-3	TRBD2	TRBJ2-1	CASSFSSGGLGEQFF	TGTGCCAGCAGCTTCTCTAGCGGGGGGCTCGGTGAGCAGTTCTTC
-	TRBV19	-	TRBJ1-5	CASSIQGRMWNQPQHF	TGTGCCAGTAGTATTCAGGGGCGAATGTGGAATCAGCCCCAGCATTTT
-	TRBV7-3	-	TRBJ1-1	CASSLSEGTEAFF	TGTGCCAGCAGCCTCTCCGAGGGCACTGAAGCTTTCTTT
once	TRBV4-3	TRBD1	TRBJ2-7	CASSQDRGQGYEQYF	TGCGCCAGCAGCCAAGATAGGGGACAGGGCTACGAGCAGTACTTC
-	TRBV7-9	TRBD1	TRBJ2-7	CASSLTTGRTYF	TGTGCCAGCAGCTTAACGACAGGGAGAACGTACTTC
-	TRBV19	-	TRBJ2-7	CASRTGYEQYF	TGTGCCAGTAGGACAGGCTACGAGCAGTACTTC
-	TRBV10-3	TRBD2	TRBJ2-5	CAIRASGGQETQYF	TGTGCCATCAGGGCTAGCGGGGGGCAAGAGACCCAGTACTTC
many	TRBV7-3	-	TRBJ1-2	CASSLAGSGYTF	TGTGCCAGCAGCTTAGCAGGAAGTGGCTACACCTTC
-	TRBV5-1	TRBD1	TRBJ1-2	CASSSGQGNSNYGYTF	TGCGCCAGCAGCTCGGGACAGGGGAATAGCAACTATGGCTACACCTTC
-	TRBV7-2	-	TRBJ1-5	CASAGGSNQPQHF	TGTGCCAGCGCCGGGGGTAGCAATCAGCCCCAGCATTTT
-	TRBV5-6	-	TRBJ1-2	CASSRQSTGHYGYTF	TGTGCCAGCAGCCGACAAAGTACAGGGCACTATGGCTACACCTTC
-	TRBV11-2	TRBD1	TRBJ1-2	CASSLGTGGRGYTF	TGTGCCAGCAGCTTAGGGACAGGGGGCCGGGGCTACACCTTC
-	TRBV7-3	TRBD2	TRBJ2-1	CASSKSGLAGHNEQFF	TGTGCCAGCAGCAAGTCGGGACTAGCGGGGCACAATGAGCAGTTCTTC
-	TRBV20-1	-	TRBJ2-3	CSASGSVNTDTQYF	TGCAGTGCTAGTGGTTCTGTAAACACAGATACGCAGTATTTT
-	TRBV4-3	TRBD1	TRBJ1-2	CASSQDIRTGGMGSNYGYTF	TGCGCCAGCAGCCAAGATATAAGGACAGGGGGAATGGGATCTAACTATGGCTACACCTTC